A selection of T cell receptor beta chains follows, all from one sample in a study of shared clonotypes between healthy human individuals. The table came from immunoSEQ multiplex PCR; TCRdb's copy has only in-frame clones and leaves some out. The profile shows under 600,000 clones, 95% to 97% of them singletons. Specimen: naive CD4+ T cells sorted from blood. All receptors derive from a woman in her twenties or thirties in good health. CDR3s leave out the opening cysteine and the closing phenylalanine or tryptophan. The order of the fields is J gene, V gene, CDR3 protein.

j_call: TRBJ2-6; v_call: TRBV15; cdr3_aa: ATTPGWRGSGANVLT
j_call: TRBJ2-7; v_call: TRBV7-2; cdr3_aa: ASSRTSGSPYEQY
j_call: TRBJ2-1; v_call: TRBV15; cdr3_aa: ATSRDRLDSGDEQF
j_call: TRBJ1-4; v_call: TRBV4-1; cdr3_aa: ASSLGQGEYEKLF
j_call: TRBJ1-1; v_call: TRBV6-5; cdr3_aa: ASSYLGEGNTEAF
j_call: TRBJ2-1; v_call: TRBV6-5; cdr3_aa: ASTPVGGPGNEQF
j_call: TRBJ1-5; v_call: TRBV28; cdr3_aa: ASSLIRRNSNQPQH
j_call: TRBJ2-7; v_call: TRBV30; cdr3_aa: AWSLQGEGRQY
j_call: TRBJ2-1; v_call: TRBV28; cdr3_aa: ASSPLAGDWNEQF
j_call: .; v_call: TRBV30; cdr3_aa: AWRGRAGGPYEQY
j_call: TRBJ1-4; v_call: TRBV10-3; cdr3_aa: AISEPPGGGARTEKLF
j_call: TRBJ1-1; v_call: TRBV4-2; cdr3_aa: ASSPNRGLSNTEAF
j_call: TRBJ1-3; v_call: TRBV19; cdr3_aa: ASSIDISGNTIY
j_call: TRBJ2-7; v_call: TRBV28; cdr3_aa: ASIENRGPAYEQY
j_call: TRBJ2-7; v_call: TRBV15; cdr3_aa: ATSSRLAGVDEQY
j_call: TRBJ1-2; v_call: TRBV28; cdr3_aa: ASSSRLTYGYT
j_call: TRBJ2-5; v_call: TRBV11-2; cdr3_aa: ASSLGYTQETQY
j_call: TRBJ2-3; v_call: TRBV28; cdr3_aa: ASSPLTSGITDTQY
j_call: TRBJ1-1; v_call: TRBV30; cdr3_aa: AWSGGLKNTEAF
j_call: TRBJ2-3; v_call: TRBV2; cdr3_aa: ASSEDGWTQY
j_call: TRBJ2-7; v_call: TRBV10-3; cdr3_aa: AISGRTGGLEQY
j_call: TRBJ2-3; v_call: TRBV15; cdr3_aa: ATSRFSGGGLADTQY